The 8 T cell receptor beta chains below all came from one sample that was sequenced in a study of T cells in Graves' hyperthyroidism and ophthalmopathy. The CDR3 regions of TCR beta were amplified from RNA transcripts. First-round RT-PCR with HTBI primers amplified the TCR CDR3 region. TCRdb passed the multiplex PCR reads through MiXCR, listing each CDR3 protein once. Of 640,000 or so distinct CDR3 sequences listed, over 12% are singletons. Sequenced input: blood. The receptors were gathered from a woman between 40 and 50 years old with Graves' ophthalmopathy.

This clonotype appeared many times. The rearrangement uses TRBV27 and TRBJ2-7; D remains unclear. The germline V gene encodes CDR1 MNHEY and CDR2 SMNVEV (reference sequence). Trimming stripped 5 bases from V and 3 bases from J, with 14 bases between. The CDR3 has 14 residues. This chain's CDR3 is CASSVRTHGYEQYF. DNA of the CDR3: TGTGCCAGCAGTGTTCGAACCCACGGCTACGAGCAGTACTTC.

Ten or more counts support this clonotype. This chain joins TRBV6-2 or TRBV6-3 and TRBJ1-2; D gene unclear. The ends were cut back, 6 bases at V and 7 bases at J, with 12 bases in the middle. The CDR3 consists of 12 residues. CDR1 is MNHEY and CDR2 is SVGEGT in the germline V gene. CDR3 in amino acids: CASRGIEIGYTF. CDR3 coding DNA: TGTGCCAGCAGGGGGATAGAGATTGGCTACACCTTC.

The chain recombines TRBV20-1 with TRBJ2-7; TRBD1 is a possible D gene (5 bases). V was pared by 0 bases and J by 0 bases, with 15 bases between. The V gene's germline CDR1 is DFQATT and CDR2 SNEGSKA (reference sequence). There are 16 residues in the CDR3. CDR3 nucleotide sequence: TGCAGTGCTAGAGATCCGGCAGGGCGTAGCTCCTACGAGCAGTACTTC. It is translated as CSARDPAGRSSYEQYF.

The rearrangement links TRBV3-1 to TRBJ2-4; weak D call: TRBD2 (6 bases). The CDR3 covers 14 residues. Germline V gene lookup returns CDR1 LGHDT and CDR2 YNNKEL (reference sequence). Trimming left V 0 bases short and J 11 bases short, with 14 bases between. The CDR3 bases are TGTGCCAGCAGCCAAGATGATAGCGGACATCTTCAGTACTTC. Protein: CASSQDDSGHLQYF.

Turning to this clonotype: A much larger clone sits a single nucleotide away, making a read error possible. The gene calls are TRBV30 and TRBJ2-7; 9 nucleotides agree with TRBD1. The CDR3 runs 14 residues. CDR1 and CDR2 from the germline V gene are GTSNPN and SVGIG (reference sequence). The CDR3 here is CPWSSGTGFDEQYF. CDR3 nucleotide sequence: TGTCCCTGGAGTTCCGGGACAGGGTTCGACGAGCAGTACTTC.

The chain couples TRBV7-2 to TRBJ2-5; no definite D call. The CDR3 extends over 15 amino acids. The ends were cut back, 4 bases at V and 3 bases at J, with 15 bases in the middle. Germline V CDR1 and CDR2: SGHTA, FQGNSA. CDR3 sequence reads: CASSSRLSVEETQYF. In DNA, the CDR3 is TGTGCCAGCAGCTCCAGGTTATCGGTGGAAGAGACCCAGTACTTC. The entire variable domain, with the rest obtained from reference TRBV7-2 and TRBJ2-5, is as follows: GAGVSQSPSNKVTEKGKDVELRCDPISGHTALYWYRQSLGQGLEFLIYFQGNSAPDKSGLPSDRFSAERTGGSVSTLTIQRTQQEDSAVYLCASSSRLSVEETQYFGPGTRLLVL.

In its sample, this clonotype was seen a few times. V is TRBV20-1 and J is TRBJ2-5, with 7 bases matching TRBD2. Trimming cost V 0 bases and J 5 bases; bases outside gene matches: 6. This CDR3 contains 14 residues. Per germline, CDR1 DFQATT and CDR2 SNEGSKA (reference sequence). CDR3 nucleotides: TGCAGTGCTAGAGATCCTAGCGGTTGGGAGACCCAGTACTTC. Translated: CSARDPSGWETQYF.

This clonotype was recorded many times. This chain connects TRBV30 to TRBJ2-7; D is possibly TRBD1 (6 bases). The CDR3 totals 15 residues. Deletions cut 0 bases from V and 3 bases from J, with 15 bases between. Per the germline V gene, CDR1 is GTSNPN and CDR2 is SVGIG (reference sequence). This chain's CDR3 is CAWSVPGMTGYEQYF. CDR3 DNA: TGTGCCTGGAGTGTACCAGGTATGACAGGCTACGAGCAGTACTTC.